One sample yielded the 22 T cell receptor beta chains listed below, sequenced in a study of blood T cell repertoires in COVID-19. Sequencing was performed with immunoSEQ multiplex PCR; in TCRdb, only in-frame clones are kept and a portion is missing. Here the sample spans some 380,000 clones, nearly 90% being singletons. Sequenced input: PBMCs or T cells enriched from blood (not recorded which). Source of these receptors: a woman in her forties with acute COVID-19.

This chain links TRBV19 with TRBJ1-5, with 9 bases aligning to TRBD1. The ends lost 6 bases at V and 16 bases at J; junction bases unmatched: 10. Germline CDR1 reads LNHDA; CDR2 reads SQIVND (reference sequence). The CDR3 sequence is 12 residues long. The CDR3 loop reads CASSLPRDRVHF. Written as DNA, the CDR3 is TGTGCCAGTAGCCTACCGCGGGACAGGGTACATTTT.

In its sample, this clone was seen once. The CDR3 DNA reads TGTGCCAGCAGCTTGCCTAAGTTCGCGGCTCTACATTCTAACTATGGCTACACCTTC. The encoded protein is CASSLPKFAALHSNYGYTF. The chain joins TRBV7-9 to TRBJ1-2; D not resolved. This CDR3 comprises 19 residues. CDR1 is SEHNR, CDR2 FQNEAQ, per germline (reference sequence). Between the trimmed V and J ends, which lost 3 bases and 0 bases, there was a span of 23 bases.

The CDR3 DNA reads TGTGCCAGCAGCTACATCTCGGGCTACACCTTC. Its translation: CASSYISGYTF. This chain connects TRBV5-6 to TRBJ1-2; D is uncertain. This CDR3 has 11 residues. Trimming shortened V by 3 bases and J by 8 bases, and 8 bases separated the two germline ends. Per the germline V gene, CDR1 is SGHDT and CDR2 is YYEEEE.

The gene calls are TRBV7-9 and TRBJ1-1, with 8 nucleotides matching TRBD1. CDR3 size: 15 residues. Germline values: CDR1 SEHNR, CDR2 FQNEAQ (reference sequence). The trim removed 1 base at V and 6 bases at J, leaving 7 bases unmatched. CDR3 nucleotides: TGTGCCAGCAGCTTAGTAAGACAGGGGTACGCTGAAGCTTTCTTT. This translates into CASSLVRQGYAEAFF.

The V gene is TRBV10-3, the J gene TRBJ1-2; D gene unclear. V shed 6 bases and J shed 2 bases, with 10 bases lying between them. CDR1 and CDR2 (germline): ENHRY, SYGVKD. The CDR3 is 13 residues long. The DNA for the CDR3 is TGTGCCATCAGCAATACTGAGAACTATGGCTACACCTTC. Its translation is CAISNTENYGYTF.

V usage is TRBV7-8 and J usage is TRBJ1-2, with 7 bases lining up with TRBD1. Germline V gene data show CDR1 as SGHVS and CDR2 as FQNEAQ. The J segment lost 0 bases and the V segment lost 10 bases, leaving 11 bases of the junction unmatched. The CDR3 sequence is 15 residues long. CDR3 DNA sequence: TGTGCCACCCAACAGGGGTGGCAAACTAACTATGGCTACACCTTC. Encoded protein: CATQQGWQTNYGYTF.

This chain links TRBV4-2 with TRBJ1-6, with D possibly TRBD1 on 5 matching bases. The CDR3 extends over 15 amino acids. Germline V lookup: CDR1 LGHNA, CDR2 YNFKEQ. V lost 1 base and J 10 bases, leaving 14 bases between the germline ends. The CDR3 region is CASSQVRQGESPLHF. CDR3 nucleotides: TGTGCCAGCAGCCAAGTACGGCAGGGCGAGTCACCCCTCCACTTT.

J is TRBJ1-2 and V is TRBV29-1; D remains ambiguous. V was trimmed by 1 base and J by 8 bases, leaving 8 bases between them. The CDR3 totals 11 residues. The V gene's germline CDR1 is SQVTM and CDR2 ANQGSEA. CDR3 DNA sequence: TGCAGCGTTGAAGGGGCTGAGGGCTACACCTTC. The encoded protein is CSVEGAEGYTF.

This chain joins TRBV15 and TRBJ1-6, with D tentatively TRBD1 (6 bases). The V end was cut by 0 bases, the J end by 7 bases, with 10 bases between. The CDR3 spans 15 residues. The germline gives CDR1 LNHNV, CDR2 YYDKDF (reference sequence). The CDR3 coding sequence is TGTGCCACCAGCAGAGATGTAACAGGGAATTCACCCCTCCACTTT. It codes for CATSRDVTGNSPLHF.

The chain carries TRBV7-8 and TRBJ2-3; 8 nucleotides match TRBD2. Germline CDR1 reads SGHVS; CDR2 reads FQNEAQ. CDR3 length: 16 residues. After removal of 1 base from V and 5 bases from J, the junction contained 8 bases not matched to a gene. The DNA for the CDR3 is TGTGCCAGCAGCTTAGTGACGGGGGGGCCAGTAGATACGCAGTATTTT. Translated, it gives CASSLVTGGPVDTQYF.

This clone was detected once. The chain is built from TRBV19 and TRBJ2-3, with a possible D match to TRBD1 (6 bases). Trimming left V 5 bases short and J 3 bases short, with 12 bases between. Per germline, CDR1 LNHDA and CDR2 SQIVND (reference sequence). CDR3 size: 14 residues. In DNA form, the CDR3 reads TGTGCCAGTAGTTTTCCAGGGGCTACAGATACGCAGTATTTT. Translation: CASSFPGATDTQYF.

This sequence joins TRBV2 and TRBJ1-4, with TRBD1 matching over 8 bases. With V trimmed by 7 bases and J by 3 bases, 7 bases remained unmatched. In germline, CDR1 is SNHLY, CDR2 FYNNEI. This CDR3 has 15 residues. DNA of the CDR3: TGTGCCAGCACGCAGGGGGCCGGGGCTAATGAAAAACTGTTTTTT. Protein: CASTQGAGANEKLFF. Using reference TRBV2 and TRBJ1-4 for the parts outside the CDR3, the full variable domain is EPEVTQTPSHQVTQMGQEVILRCVPISNHLYFYWYRQILGQKVEFLVSFYNNEISEKSEIFDDQFSVERPDGSNFTLKIRSTKLEDSAMYFCASTQGAGANEKLFFGSGTQLSVL.

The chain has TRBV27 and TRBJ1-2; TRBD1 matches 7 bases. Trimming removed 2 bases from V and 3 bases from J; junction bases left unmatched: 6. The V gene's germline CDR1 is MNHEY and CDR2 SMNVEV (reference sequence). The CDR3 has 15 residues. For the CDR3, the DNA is TGTGCCAGCAGTTTAGTAGAGGGGGCTCACTATGGCTACACCTTC. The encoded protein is CASSLVEGAHYGYTF.

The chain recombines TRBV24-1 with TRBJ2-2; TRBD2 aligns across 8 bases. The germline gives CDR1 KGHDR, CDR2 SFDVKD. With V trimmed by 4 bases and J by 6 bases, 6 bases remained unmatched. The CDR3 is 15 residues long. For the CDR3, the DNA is TGTGCCACCAGTGAGGGGACTAGTTCTGCCGGGGAGCTGTTTTTT. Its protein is CATSEGTSSAGELFF.

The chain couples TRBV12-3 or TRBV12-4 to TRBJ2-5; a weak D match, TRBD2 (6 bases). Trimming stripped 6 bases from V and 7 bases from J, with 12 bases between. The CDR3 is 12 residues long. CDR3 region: CASSLPRGTQYF. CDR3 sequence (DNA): TGTGCCAGCAGCTTGCCGCGGGGGACCCAGTACTTC.

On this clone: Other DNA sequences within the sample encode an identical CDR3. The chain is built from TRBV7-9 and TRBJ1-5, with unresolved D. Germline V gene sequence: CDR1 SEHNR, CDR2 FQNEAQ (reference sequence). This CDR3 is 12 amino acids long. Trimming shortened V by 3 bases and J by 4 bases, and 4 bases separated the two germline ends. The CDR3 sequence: CASSFLNQPQHF. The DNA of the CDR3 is TGTGCCAGCAGCTTCCTGAATCAGCCCCAGCATTTT.

CDR3: CASSLTSGHPYNEQFF. The CDR3, as DNA: TGTGCCAGCAGTTTAACTAGCGGGCATCCCTACAATGAGCAGTTCTTC. The rearrangement joins TRBV27 to TRBJ2-1; TRBD2 agrees at 9 bases. In germline, CDR1 is MNHEY, CDR2 SMNVEV (reference sequence). The trim removed 2 bases at V and 2 bases at J, leaving 4 bases unmatched. The CDR3 has 16 residues.

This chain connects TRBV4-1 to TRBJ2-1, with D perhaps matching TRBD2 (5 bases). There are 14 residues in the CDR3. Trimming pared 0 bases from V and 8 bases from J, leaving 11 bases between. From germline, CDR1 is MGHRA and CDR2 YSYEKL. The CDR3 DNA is TGCGCCAGCAGCCAAGAAAGAGGAGGCCATGAGCAGTTCTTC. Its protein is CASSQERGGHEQFF.

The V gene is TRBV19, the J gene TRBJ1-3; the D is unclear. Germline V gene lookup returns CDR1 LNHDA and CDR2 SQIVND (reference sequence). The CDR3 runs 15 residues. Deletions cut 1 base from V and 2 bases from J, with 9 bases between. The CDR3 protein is CASSIVRGAGNTIYF. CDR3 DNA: TGTGCCAGTAGTATAGTCCGGGGAGCTGGAAACACCATATATTTT.

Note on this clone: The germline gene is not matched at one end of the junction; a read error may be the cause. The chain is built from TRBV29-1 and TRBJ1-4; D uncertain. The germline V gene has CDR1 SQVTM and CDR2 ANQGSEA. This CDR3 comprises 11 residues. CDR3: CSVDRESVPVF. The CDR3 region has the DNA TGCAGCGTTGACCGGGAGTCCGTCCCTGTTTTT.

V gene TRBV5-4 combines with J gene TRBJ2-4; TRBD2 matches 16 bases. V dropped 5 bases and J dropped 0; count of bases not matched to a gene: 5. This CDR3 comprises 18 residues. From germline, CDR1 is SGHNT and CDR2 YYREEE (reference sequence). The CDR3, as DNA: TGTGCCAGCAGTTCCGGGACTAGCGGGGGGGTAGCCAAAAACATTCAGTACTTC. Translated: CASSSGTSGGVAKNIQYF. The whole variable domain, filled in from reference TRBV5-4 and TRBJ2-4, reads ETGVTQSPTHLIKTRGQQVTLRCSSQSGHNTVSWYQQALGQGPQFIFQYYREEENGRGNFPPRFSGLQFPNYSSELNVNALELDDSALYLCASSSGTSGGVAKNIQYFGAGTRLSVL.

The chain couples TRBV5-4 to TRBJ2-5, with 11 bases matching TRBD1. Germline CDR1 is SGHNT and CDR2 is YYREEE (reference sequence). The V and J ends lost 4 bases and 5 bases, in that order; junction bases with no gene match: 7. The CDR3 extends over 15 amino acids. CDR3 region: CASSQDRGRVETQYF. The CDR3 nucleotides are TGTGCCAGCAGCCAGGACAGGGGGCGGGTGGAGACCCAGTACTTC.